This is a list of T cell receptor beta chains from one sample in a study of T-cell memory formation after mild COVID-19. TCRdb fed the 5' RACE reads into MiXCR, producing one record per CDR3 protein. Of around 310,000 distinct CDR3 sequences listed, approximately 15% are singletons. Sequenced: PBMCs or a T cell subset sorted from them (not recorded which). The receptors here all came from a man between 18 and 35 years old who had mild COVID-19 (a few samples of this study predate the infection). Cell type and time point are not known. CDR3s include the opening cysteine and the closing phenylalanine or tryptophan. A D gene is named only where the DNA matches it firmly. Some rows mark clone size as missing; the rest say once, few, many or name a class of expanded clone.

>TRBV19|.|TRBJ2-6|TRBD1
TGTGCCAGTAGACAGGGGGCGCTTGGGGCCAACGTCCTGACTTTC
CASRQGALGANVLTF
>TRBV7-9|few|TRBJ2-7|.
TGTGCCAGCAGCTTGCCCGGGTCCTCCTACGAGCAGTACTTC
CASSLPGSSYEQYF
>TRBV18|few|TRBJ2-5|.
TGTGCCAGCTCACGGGCCCGACAGGACATGGAGACCCAGTACTTC
CASSRARQDMETQYF
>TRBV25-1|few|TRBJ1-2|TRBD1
TGTGCCAGCAGTGAAGCAGGGGGCGATGGCTACACCTTC
CASSEAGGDGYTF
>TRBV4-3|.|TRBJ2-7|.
TGCGCCAGCAGCCAAGAAATTCGGGCCGAGCAGTACTTC
CASSQEIRAEQYF
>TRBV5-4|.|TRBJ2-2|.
TGTGCCAGCAGCTTGGCCCGGACAGACACCGGGGAGCTGTTTTTT
CASSLARTDTGELFF
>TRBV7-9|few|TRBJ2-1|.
TGTGCCAGCAGCTTAGTGAATGGTTACAATGAGCAGTTCTTC
CASSLVNGYNEQFF
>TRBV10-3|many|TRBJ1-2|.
TGTGCCATCAGAGGGGCCCTGAACTATGGCTACACCTTC
CAIRGALNYGYTF
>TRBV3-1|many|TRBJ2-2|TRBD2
TGTGCCAGCAGCCCCGGACTAGCGGGGGTCTCGAACACCGGGGAGCTGTTTTTT
CASSPGLAGVSNTGELFF
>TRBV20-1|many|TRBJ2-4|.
TGCAGTGCTAGAGATTCCCTAGCCAAAAACATTCAGTACTTC
CSARDSLAKNIQYF
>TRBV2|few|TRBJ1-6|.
TGTGCCAGCAGTGTGCAGGGGCGATCACCCCTCCACTTT
CASSVQGRSPLHF
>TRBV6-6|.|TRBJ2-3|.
TGTGCCAGCAGTTACCCGGCGCGGGTGAGCACAGATACGCAGTATTTT
CASSYPARVSTDTQYF
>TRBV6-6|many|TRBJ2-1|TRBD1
TGTGCCAGCAGTTCCAACAGGGGAAATGAGCAGTTCTTC
CASSSNRGNEQFF
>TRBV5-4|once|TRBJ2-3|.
TGTGCCAGCAGCGCCTCATCAGATACGCAGTATTTT
CASSASSDTQYF
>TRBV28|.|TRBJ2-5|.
TGTGCCAGCGGTGGTGGAGGGTGGGAGACCCAGTACTTC
CASGGGGWETQYF
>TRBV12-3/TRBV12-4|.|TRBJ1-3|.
TGTGCCAGCAGGTTGGGGGGAAGCTCTGGAAACACCATATATTTT
CASRLGGSSGNTIYF